This is a list of T cell receptor beta chains from one sample in a study of blood T cells in healthy people across ages. Via MiXCR, TCRdb re-called the 5' RACE reads, giving one row per CDR3 protein. The sample records over 1,500,000 distinct CDR3 sequences, about 50% being singletons. Sequencing was performed on blood. The receptors originated from a middle-aged woman in good health. The CDR3 runs from the conserved cysteine through the conserved F or W. D genes are given only for firm matches. Part of the rows lack a size; the others show once, few, many or a class for expanded clones.

CDR3,DNA,V,J,size,length,D
CSARDRTVYGYTF,TGCAGTGCTAGAGATCGGACAGTCTATGGCTACACCTTC,TRBV20-1,TRBJ1-2,few,13,-
CSVSRNYGYTF,TGCAGCGTTTCTCGGAACTATGGCTACACCTTC,TRBV29-1,TRBJ1-2,-,11,-
CASSFIREAYNEQFF,TGTGCCAGCAGCTTCATCAGGGAGGCGTACAATGAGCAGTTCTTC,TRBV5-6,TRBJ2-1,-,15,-
CASSQGQIGAGANVLTF,TGTGCCAGCAGCCAAGGACAGATTGGAGCTGGGGCCAACGTCCTGACTTTC,TRBV3-1,TRBJ2-6,-,17,-
CSAVSRTSNQPQHF,TGCAGTGCCGTGTCCCGGACGAGCAATCAGCCCCAGCATTTT,TRBV20-1,TRBJ1-5,few,14,-
CASSDPRGPDQPQHF,TGTGCCAGCAGTGACCCACGGGGCCCCGATCAGCCCCAGCATTTT,TRBV6-2/TRBV6-3,TRBJ1-5,-,15,-
CSASFTGQYGQPQHF,TGCAGTGCTAGCTTCACGGGACAGTACGGTCAGCCCCAGCATTTT,TRBV20-1,TRBJ1-5,-,15,TRBD1
CASSYSIGGASPLHF,TGTGCCAGCAGTTACTCGATCGGAGGTGCTTCACCCCTCCACTTT,TRBV6-2/TRBV6-3,TRBJ1-6,-,15,-
CASSPRGRPQHF,TGTGCCAGCAGCCCCCGCGGCCGGCCCCAGCATTTT,TRBV7-2,TRBJ1-5,-,12,-
CASSLAWRTDTQYF,TGTGCCAGCAGCTTAGCGTGGAGGACAGATACGCAGTATTTT,TRBV7-8,TRBJ2-3,-,14,-
CASSNVGGHTSYEQYF,TGTGCCAGCAGTAACGTGGGGGGACATACCTCCTACGAGCAGTACTTC,TRBV27,TRBJ2-7,-,16,-
CASSEALLAGKLNEQFF,TGTGCCAGCAGTGAAGCGCTTCTAGCGGGGAAACTCAATGAGCAGTTCTTC,TRBV2,TRBJ2-1,-,17,TRBD2
CASKPGRRGGYNEQFF,TGTGCCAGCAAACCGGGTAGGAGGGGAGGCTACAATGAGCAGTTCTTC,TRBV12-3/TRBV12-4,TRBJ2-1,-,16,-
CASSQTGTGLNSPLHF,TGTGCCAGCAGTCAGACCGGGACAGGGCTTAATTCACCCCTCCACTTT,TRBV6-5,TRBJ1-6,-,16,TRBD1
CASSLGTGYEQYF,TGTGCCAGCAGCCTAGGGACGGGGTACGAGCAGTACTTC,TRBV12-3/TRBV12-4,TRBJ2-7,many,13,-
CASRDYRGNYGYTF,TGTGCCAGCAGGGACTACAGGGGGAACTATGGCTACACCTTC,TRBV12-3/TRBV12-4,TRBJ1-2,-,14,TRBD1
CASTTSGGETQYF,TGTGCCAGCACAACCAGCGGGGGAGAGACCCAGTACTTC,TRBV6-5,TRBJ2-5,-,13,TRBD2
CSARDWGGSRVETQYF,TGCAGTGCTAGGGACTGGGGGGGCTCTAGGGTGGAGACCCAGTACTTC,TRBV20-1,TRBJ2-5,few,16,-
CASSLHNAQDQTQYF,TGTGCCAGCAGCTTACACAATGCCCAGGATCAGACCCAGTACTTC,TRBV7-8,TRBJ2-5,-,15,-
CASSLLGQGAHDQYF,TGTGCCAGCAGCTTATTGGGACAGGGGGCACACGACCAGTACTTC,TRBV7-2,TRBJ2-5,-,15,TRBD1
CSARDSGRGSGYTF,TGCAGTGCTAGAGATTCGGGCAGGGGAAGTGGCTACACCTTC,TRBV20-1,TRBJ1-2,-,14,-
CAISAYTQRLQETQYF,TGTGCCATCAGCGCCTACACCCAGCGTCTCCAAGAGACCCAGTACTTC,TRBV10-3,TRBJ2-5,-,16,-
CASSLATGDDYTF,TGTGCCAGCAGCTTAGCCACAGGGGACGACTACACCTTC,TRBV7-9,TRBJ1-2,-,13,TRBD1
CASSSLQGMGLTEAFF,TGTGCCAGCAGCTCCTTACAGGGGATGGGGCTCACTGAAGCTTTCTTT,TRBV7-8,TRBJ1-1,once,16,TRBD1
CASSLGPSSTDTQYF,TGTGCTAGCAGCTTAGGACCATCTAGCACAGATACGCAGTATTTT,TRBV7-7,TRBJ2-3,few,15,-
CASKAGSYYGYTF,TGTGCCAGCAAGGCAGGGTCCTACTATGGCTACACCTTC,TRBV25-1,TRBJ1-2,-,13,-